These 23 T cell receptor beta chains share one sample of origin, sequenced in a study of blood T cells in healthy people across ages. Using a J-beta primer mix together with a sample-barcoded 5' primer, a second PCR was run for roughly 7 to 11 cycles. TCRdb analysed the 5' RACE reads with MiXCR anew, one entry per CDR3 protein. The sample shows about 1.7 million distinct CDR3 sequences, roughly 28% of them seen only once. Specimen: blood. These receptors all come from a woman younger than 45 in good health.

This CDR3 reads CASIGQGGETQYF. The CDR3 nucleotides read TGTGCCAGCATAGGGCAGGGAGGAGAGACCCAGTACTTC. V gene TRBV28 combines with J gene TRBJ2-5; D is possibly TRBD2 (6 bases). CDR3 length: 13 residues. Germline V gene sequence: CDR1 MDHEN, CDR2 SYDVKM. The V gene lost 7 bases and the J gene lost 4 bases, with 13 bases spanning the gap.

This clonotype was picked up a small number of times. The chain joins TRBV20-1 to TRBJ1-4; 8 bases align to TRBD1. Unmatched junction bases numbered 11, after V lost 3 bases and J lost 8 bases. The length of the CDR3 is 15 residues. From germline, CDR1 is DFQATT and CDR2 SNEGSKA (reference sequence). The CDR3 DNA is TGCAGTGCTAGGGGGGGACAGGCAGCCGGAGAAAAACTGTTTTTT. Translating it yields CSARGGQAAGEKLFF.

This clonotype was seen only a few times. V is TRBV5-1 and J is TRBJ2-7; TRBD1 aligns across 9 bases. Germline CDR1 is SGHRS and CDR2 is YFSETQ. The V and J ends lost 5 bases and 3 bases, in that order; junction bases with no gene match: 9. The length of the CDR3 is 15 residues. Here the CDR3 reads CASRDTGGAIYEQYF. Written as DNA, the CDR3 is TGCGCCAGCAGGGACACAGGGGGCGCGATCTACGAGCAGTACTTC.

This clonotype was found a few times. The chain joins TRBV27 to TRBJ1-2; the D gene is possibly TRBD1 (5 bases). Trimming removed 4 bases from V and 5 bases from J, with 8 bases in between. This CDR3 has 12 residues. The germline V gene encodes CDR1 MNHEY and CDR2 SMNVEV (reference sequence). The CDR3 spells CASSSRQYGYTF. For the CDR3, the DNA is TGTGCCAGCAGTTCCCGACAGTATGGCTACACCTTC.

The J gene is TRBJ2-1, the V gene TRBV9; 7 positions match TRBD1. CDR1 SGDLS and CDR2 YYNGEE come from the germline V gene. CDR3 length: 15 amino acids. With V trimmed by 3 bases and J by 0 bases, 3 bases remained unmatched. The CDR3 region is CASSDGTASYNEQFF. CDR3 coding DNA: TGTGCCAGCAGCGACGGGACAGCCTCCTACAATGAGCAGTTCTTC.

This chain joins TRBV18 and TRBJ1-3, with a weak D call TRBD1 (5 bases). Per the germline V gene, CDR1 is KGHSH and CDR2 is LQKENI. V was pared by 8 bases and J by 0 bases, with 11 bases between. CDR3 length: 14 amino acids. CDR3 amino acids: CASADSYSGNTIYF. CDR3 coding DNA: TGTGCCAGCGCCGACAGTTACTCTGGAAACACCATATATTTT.

This clonotype was picked up many times. The chain is built from TRBV9 and TRBJ2-1; maybe TRBD2 (6 bases). The germline V gene encodes CDR1 SGDLS and CDR2 YYNGEE. Trimming took off 4 bases at V and 1 base at J, with 15 bases between the two ends. The CDR3 consists of 16 residues. The CDR3 bases are TGTGCCAGCAGCTCTACCGGACTACCATCCTACAATGAGCAGTTCTTC. It yields the protein CASSSTGLPSYNEQFF.

The rearrangement joins TRBV6-1 to TRBJ2-7; 12 bases agree with TRBD2. The J call may not be correct, given that the DNA end is closer to TRBJ2-5. The length of the CDR3 is 17 residues. Germline CDR1 reads MNHNS; CDR2 reads SASEGT. Here the CDR3 DNA reads TGTGCCAGCAGCTTAAGCCCTAGCGGGGGGGCAGTTGAGACCCAGTACTTC. Protein sequence: CASSLSPSGGAVETQYF.

This clonotype was found once. The rearrangement joins TRBV12-5 to TRBJ2-1; 11 nucleotides match TRBD2. Germline CDR1 and CDR2: LGHNT and FRNRAP. This CDR3 is built from 15 residues. V was pared by 0 bases and J by 8 bases, with 3 bases of the junction left unmatched. For the CDR3, the DNA is TGTGCTAGTGGTTTGGTATTACTAGCGGGAGATGAGCAGTTCTTC. It codes for CASGLVLLAGDEQFF.

This chain joins TRBV29-1 and TRBJ2-4; the D call may be TRBD1 or TRBD2 (5 bases each). V lost 6 bases to trimming and J lost 1 base, with 13 bases between them. The length of the CDR3 is 14 residues. Germline assignment: CDR1 SQVTM and CDR2 ANQGSEA. The CDR3 here is CSVPLGTAKNIQYF. DNA of the CDR3: TGCAGCGTCCCACTCGGGACGGCCAAAAACATTCAGTACTTC.

Points on this clonotype: A read error may be the cause here, since a much bigger clone is one base away. The chain has TRBV10-3 and TRBJ2-1; 7 bases fit TRBD2. Germline V lookup: CDR1 ENHRY, CDR2 SYGVKD. With V trimmed by 4 bases and J by 13 bases, 10 bases remained unmatched. The length of the CDR3 is 13 residues. In DNA, the CDR3 is TGTGCCATCAGTGGCGGGAGCCACGAGACCCAGTTCTTC. Translating it yields CAISGGSHETQFF.

V and J are TRBV6-5 and TRBJ2-2, with TRBD2 as a possible D gene (5 bases). V shed 6 bases and J shed 5 bases, with 13 bases lying between them. This CDR3 contains 14 residues. From germline, CDR1 is MNHEY and CDR2 SVGAGI. This CDR3 is CASRSGIQTGELFF. The CDR3 DNA sequence: TGTGCCAGCAGATCCGGGATCCAGACCGGGGAGCTGTTTTTT.

The rearrangement links TRBV29-1 to TRBJ2-1, with TRBD1 identical over 10 bases. Germline assignment: CDR1 SQVTM and CDR2 ANQGSEA. The trim removed 4 bases at V and 10 bases at J, leaving 10 bases unmatched. The length of the CDR3 is 14 residues. CDR3 in amino acids: CSVAVGQGGIEQFF. The CDR3 bases are TGCAGCGTTGCGGTCGGACAGGGGGGAATCGAGCAGTTCTTC.

CDR3 bases: TGTGCCAGCAGCAAGAACAGGGGGCTAAACGGCCAAGAGACCCAGTACTTC. The encoded protein is CASSKNRGLNGQETQYF. The chain combines TRBV7-9 with TRBJ2-5; 9 bases match TRBD1. Germline trimming cut 5 bases from V and 1 base from J; bases unmatched to any gene: 11. The germline V gene has CDR1 SEHNR and CDR2 FQNEAQ (reference sequence). CDR3 size: 17 residues. The full variable domain, completed using reference TRBV7-9 and TRBJ2-5, is DTGVSQNPRHKITKRGQNVTFRCDPISEHNRLYWYRQTLGQGPEFLTYFQNEAQLEKSRLLSDRFSAERPKGSFSTLEIQRTEQGDSAMYLCASSKNRGLNGQETQYFGPGTRLLVL.

The genes are TRBV2 and TRBJ2-3; TRBD2 might be the D (6 bases). Germline loops: CDR1 SNHLY, CDR2 FYNNEI. The CDR3 is 14 amino acids. Trimming took 3 bases from V and 2 from J, leaving 9 bases between them. Here the CDR3 reads CASSDGGDTDTQYF. CDR3 nucleotides: TGTGCCAGCAGTGATGGCGGGGACACAGATACGCAGTATTTT. The full variable domain, with the rest looked up from reference TRBV2 and TRBJ2-3, is EPEVTQTPSHQVTQMGQEVILRCVPISNHLYFYWYRQILGQKVEFLVSFYNNEISEKSEIFDDQFSVERPDGSNFTLKIRSTKLEDSAMYFCASSDGGDTDTQYFGPGTRLTVL.

This chain links TRBV6-5 with TRBJ1-6; weak D call: TRBD1 (6 bases). V dropped 2 bases and J dropped 6 bases, with 20 bases sitting between them. The CDR3 consists of 18 residues. Per germline, CDR1 MNHEY and CDR2 SVGAGI. The CDR3 protein is CASSYVGSPRGSNSPLHF. For the CDR3, the DNA is TGTGCCAGCAGTTACGTTGGGTCCCCCAGGGGAAGTAATTCACCCCTCCACTTT.

This clonotype was counted a few times. The V call is TRBV12-3 or TRBV12-4, the J call TRBJ2-2; 9 nucleotides agree with TRBD2. V shed 7 bases and J 2 bases; nucleotides not matched to a gene: 5. The CDR3 is 15 amino acids. CDR3 DNA: TGTGCCAGCATACTTAGCGGGGGAAACACCGGGGAGCTGTTTTTT. It encodes CASILSGGNTGELFF.

This clonotype was detected a few times. This chain connects TRBV4-2 to TRBJ2-7; tentatively, D is TRBD2 (5 bases). V lost 0 bases to trimming and J lost 0 bases, with 12 bases between them. This CDR3 has 16 residues. From germline, CDR1 is LGHNA and CDR2 YNFKEQ. CDR3 nucleotides: TGTGCCAGCAGCCAAGATGGAGGTGCACCCTCCTACGAGCAGTACTTC. It translates to CASSQDGGAPSYEQYF.

The V gene is TRBV11-2, the J gene TRBJ2-1; 7 bases match TRBD2. The germline V gene has CDR1 SGHAT and CDR2 FQNNGV. This CDR3 contains 15 residues. Trimming cost V 8 bases and J 3 bases; bases outside gene matches: 10. The CDR3 bases are TGTGCCAGCGGGGCTGGGCGGGAGTACTACAATGAGCAGTTCTTC. Amino acid sequence: CASGAGREYYNEQFF.

The chain recombines TRBV3-1 with TRBJ1-2; D remains unclear. The CDR3 has 13 amino acids. In germline, CDR1 is LGHDT, CDR2 YNNKEL (reference sequence). V lost 3 bases, J lost 8 bases, and 13 bases lay in between. CDR3 in amino acids: CASSQRTAEGYTF. The CDR3 DNA follows: TGTGCCAGCAGCCAGCGGACTGCGGAGGGCTACACCTTC.

The rearrangement uses TRBV29-1 and TRBJ1-4; 10 nucleotides agree with TRBD1. The ends lost 6 bases at V and 4 bases at J; junction bases unmatched: 5. CDR1 is SQVTM, CDR2 ANQGSEA, per germline. This CDR3 has 14 residues. The CDR3 sequence: CSVTGGAGNEKLFF. The DNA for the CDR3 is TGCAGCGTGACAGGGGGCGCCGGTAATGAAAAACTGTTTTTT.

The chain joins TRBV12-3 or TRBV12-4 to TRBJ2-1; TRBD2 matches 12 bases. V shed 7 bases and J 11 bases; nucleotides not matched to a gene: 6. This CDR3 spans 13 amino acids. CDR3 amino acids: CASTSGLAGKQFF. DNA for the CDR3: TGTGCCAGCACCTCAGGACTAGCGGGAAAGCAGTTCTTC.

This clonotype was counted a few times. The V gene is TRBV29-1, the J gene TRBJ2-3; the match to TRBD2 covers 15 bases. Germline V gene data show CDR1 as SQVTM and CDR2 as ANQGSEA. V lost 6 bases to trimming and J lost 4 bases; unmatched junction nucleotides: 8. The CDR3 loop spans 16 amino acids. The DNA for the CDR3 is TGCAGCGTGAGGACTAGCGGGAGGGCCGTAGCAGATACGCAGTATTTT. This codes for CSVRTSGRAVADTQYF.